Below are 10 T cell receptor beta chains sequenced from a single sample in a study of post-analysis software for immune sequencing data (dated by TCRdb to between 2014 and 2017). Results and caveats for the whole study, not just this receptor: Significantly higher frequencies in patients than in controls were found for about five TRBV segments, including TRBV5-6, TRBV5-1 and TRBV20-1.

The receptor library was made with PCR. These reads were obtained on an Illumina HiSeq 2500. Unique molecular identifiers were incorporated into TCR beta cDNA libraries to reduce PCR and sequencing biases. Clones were called with MiXCR by TCRdb after fastp trimmed the public reads at Q25, and only in-frame beta chains were retained. Duplicate CDR3 protein sequences are folded into a single record with the most common DNA and genes. This sample holds fewer than 700,000 distinct CDR3 sequences; roughly 47% were observed only once. Roughly 1.7% of the sample comes from the top ten. The antigens for these receptors are not known. The sequencing input was blood. These receptors originate from a girl aged 10 to 17 with multiple sclerosis.

V and J are TRBV24-1 and TRBJ2-3, with 13 bases identical to TRBD2. Trimming took 2 bases from V and 3 from J; bases not matched to a gene: 4. Germline assignment: CDR1 KGHDR and CDR2 SFDVKD. The CDR3 is 17 amino acids. The CDR3 sequence is CATSDSGLAGATDTQYF. Written as DNA, the CDR3 is TGTGCCACCAGTGATTCCGGACTAGCGGGAGCGACAGATACGCAGTATTTT.

The chain uses TRBV5-1 and TRBJ2-7, with a possible D match to TRBD1 (6 bases). This CDR3 is built from 14 residues. Trimming cost V 4 bases and J 3 bases, with 14 bases left between them. The germline gives CDR1 SGHRS, CDR2 YFSETQ. The CDR3 region has the DNA TGCGCCAGCAGCCCCCTACAGGGTCTCTACGAGCAGTACTTC. It translates to CASSPLQGLYEQYF. Looking up the rest from reference TRBV5-1 and TRBJ2-7 gives the full variable domain: KAGVTQTPRYLIKTRGQQVTLSCSPISGHRSVSWYQQTPGQGLQFLFEYFSETQRNKGNFPGRFSGRQFSNSRSEMNVSTLELGDSALYLCASSPLQGLYEQYFGPGTRLTVT.

This clonotype was found a few times. V is TRBV12-3 or TRBV12-4 and J is TRBJ2-7, with 9 bases aligning to TRBD1. V was pared by 5 bases and J by 4 bases, with 3 bases of the junction left unmatched. CDR3 length: 13 amino acids. Written as DNA, the CDR3 is TGTGCCAGCAGTATCGGGACAGGGTACGAGCAGTACTTC. It is translated as CASSIGTGYEQYF.

The V gene is TRBV7-8, the J gene TRBJ2-6; 7 bases agree with TRBD1. Germline-derived CDR1 and CDR2 are SGHVS and FQNEAQ. The V and J ends lost 5 bases and 0 bases, in that order; junction bases with no gene match: 22. The length of the CDR3 is 22 residues. In nucleotides, the CDR3 is TGTGCCAGCAGCCAGCTTCGTCAAGGTTTAGGGACAGTCTTCTCTGGGGCCAACGTCCTGACTTTC. Its translation is CASSQLRQGLGTVFSGANVLTF.

In this sample, this clonotype turned up a few times. The chain is built from TRBV27 and TRBJ1-1; D remains ambiguous. Germline V gene data show CDR1 as MNHEY and CDR2 as SMNVEV (reference sequence). V was shortened by 1 base and J by 10 bases, with 19 bases between the two germline ends. The CDR3 sequence is 15 residues long. The DNA of the CDR3 is TGTGCCAGCAGTTTATTTAGTGTAGGGCCTTCGGGAGCTTTCTTT. This translates into CASSLFSVGPSGAFF.

The J gene is TRBJ2-1, the V gene TRBV20-1; D might be TRBD2 (5 bases). Germline V lookup: CDR1 DFQATT, CDR2 SNEGSKA (reference sequence). Trimming stripped 0 bases from V and 6 bases from J, with 12 bases between. This CDR3 comprises 14 residues. The CDR3 here is CSARDILAGNEQFF. CDR3 in DNA: TGCAGTGCTAGAGATATCCTAGCCGGCAATGAGCAGTTCTTC.

This clonotype has just a few counts. The J gene is TRBJ2-7, the V gene TRBV12-3 or TRBV12-4; D is undetermined. The DNA matches TRBJ2-5 better at its end, which makes the J call doubtful. CDR3 length: 11 residues. This CDR3 is CASRGVETQYF. CDR3 coding DNA: TGTGCCAGCCGCGGTGTGGAGACCCAGTACTTC.

The chain couples TRBV10-3 to TRBJ2-1, with D perhaps TRBD2 (6 bases). The CDR3 extends over 16 amino acids. CDR1 ENHRY and CDR2 SYGVKD come from the germline V gene. V was cut by 4 bases and J by 1 base, with 14 bases left in between. CDR3 in amino acids: CAISAGGARSYNEQFF. As DNA, the CDR3 is TGTGCCATCAGTGCGGGCGGGGCCCGATCCTACAATGAGCAGTTCTTC.

This clonotype showed up just a few times. The genes are TRBV7-9 and TRBJ2-7, with 7 nucleotides matching TRBD1. The CDR3 runs to 14 residues. V shed 5 bases, J shed 6 bases, and the junction held 10 bases outside the gene matches. Germline V gene sequence: CDR1 SEHNR, CDR2 FQNEAQ (reference sequence). The CDR3 region is CASSADRSLSEQYF. The CDR3 region has the DNA TGTGCCAGCAGCGCGGACAGGTCTCTTAGCGAGCAGTACTTC.

This clonotype was seen a handful of times. This chain links TRBV7-2 with TRBJ2-3; TRBD2 matches at 12 bases. After removal of 8 bases from V and 4 bases from J, the junction contained 4 bases not matched to a gene. Germline V CDR1 and CDR2: SGHTA, FQGNSA. The CDR3 covers 14 residues. CDR3 amino acids: CASLLAGGADTQYF. CDR3 sequence (DNA): TGTGCCAGCCTACTAGCGGGGGGAGCAGATACGCAGTATTTT.